Included here is one T cell receptor (beta chain) sequence, with context. This specimen belongs to a study of pediatric ulcerative colitis. Germline values: CDR1 LNHDA, CDR2 SQIVND (reference sequence). The CDR3 spans 15 residues. V was pared by 3 bases and J by 1 base, with 9 bases between. Rectal tissue came from one to two pinch biopsies taken at colonoscopy. The assay was run at survey level. Sequencing used immunoSEQ multiplex PCR; TCRdb keeps in-frame clones, though not all of them. Among about 20,000 clones listed, over 65% were seen once. This TCR derives from a boy under 18 with moderate ulcerative colitis. Material for sequencing was gut tissue. The gene calls are TRBV19 and TRBJ1-4; D is unclear. The CDR3 bases are TGTGCCAGTAGTATCCACAGAGTAACTAATGAAAAACTGTTTTTT. It codes for CASSIHRVTNEKLFF.